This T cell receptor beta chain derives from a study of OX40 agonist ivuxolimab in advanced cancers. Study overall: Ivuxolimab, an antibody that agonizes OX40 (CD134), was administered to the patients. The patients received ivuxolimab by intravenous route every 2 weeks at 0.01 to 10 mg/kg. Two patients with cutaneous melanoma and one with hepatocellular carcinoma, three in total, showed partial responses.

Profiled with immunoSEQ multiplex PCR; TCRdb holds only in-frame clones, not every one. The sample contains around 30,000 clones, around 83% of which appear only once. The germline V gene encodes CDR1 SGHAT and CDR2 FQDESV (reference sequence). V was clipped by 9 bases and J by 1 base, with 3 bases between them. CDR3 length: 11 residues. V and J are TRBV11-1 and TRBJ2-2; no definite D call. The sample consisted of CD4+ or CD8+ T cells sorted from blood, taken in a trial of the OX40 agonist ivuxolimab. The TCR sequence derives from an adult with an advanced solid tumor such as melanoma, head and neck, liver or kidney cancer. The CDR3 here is CASGNTGELFF. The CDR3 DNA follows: TGTGCCAGTGGGAACACCGGGGAGCTGTTTTTT.